This is a list of T cell receptor beta chains from one sample in a study of blood T cell repertoires in COVID-19. The table came from immunoSEQ multiplex PCR; TCRdb's copy has only in-frame clones and leaves some out. The profile shows roughly 280,000 clones, approximately 86% of them singletons. Specimen: peripheral blood. Source of these receptors: a man aged 25 to 40 with active or convalescent COVID-19. Both conserved end residues are part of each CDR3. The D gene is left open where the match is weak. The size field is filled for only some rows; it gives once, few, many or a size class.

d_call	v_call	j_call	cdr3_length	clone_size	cdr3_aa	cdr3_nt
TRBD2	TRBV19	TRBJ2-3	20	few	CASSPAAPSLAGGRTDTQYF	TGTGCCAGTAGTCCAGCCGCCCCCTCTCTAGCGGGGGGCCGCACAGATACGCAGTATTTT
NA	TRBV4-1	TRBJ1-1	13	NA	CASSQYGNTEAFF	TGCGCCAGCAGCCAATACGGGAACACTGAAGCTTTCTTT
NA	TRBV6-5	TRBJ1-3	15	NA	CASSLERSSGNTIYF	TGTGCCAGCAGCCTCGAAAGGAGCTCTGGAAACACCATATATTTT
TRBD1	TRBV29-1	TRBJ1-2	13	NA	CSVRQGINYGYTF	TGCAGCGTGAGACAGGGGATAAACTATGGCTACACCTTC
TRBD2	TRBV5-1	TRBJ2-3	16	few	CASSLTSGGASGTQYF	TGCGCCAGCAGCTTAACTAGCGGGGGGGCCTCGGGTACGCAGTATTTT
TRBD2	TRBV6-1	TRBJ2-7	21	NA	CASSEAGPGLAGGPNSYEQYF	TGTGCCAGCAGTGAAGCCGGCCCGGGACTAGCGGGGGGCCCAAACTCCTACGAGCAGTACTTC
NA	TRBV19	TRBJ1-5	13	few	CASSIQGGQPQHF	TGTGCCAGTAGTATCCAGGGTGGTCAGCCCCAGCATTTT
TRBD2	TRBV5-1	TRBJ2-5	18	NA	CASSPRGVGTTRLETQYF	TGCGCCAGCAGCCCGAGGGGAGTTGGGACTACCAGATTAGAGACCCAGTACTTC
TRBD1	TRBV3-1/TRBV3-2	TRBJ1-2	18	NA	CASSQEDRGGWDNYGYTF	TGTGCCAGCAGCCAAGAAGACAGGGGAGGGTGGGATAACTATGGCTACACCTTC
TRBD1	TRBV19	TRBJ1-4	15	NA	CASSEQGASREKLFF	TGTGCCAGTAGTGAACAGGGGGCGTCTCGGGAAAAACTGTTTTTT
TRBD2	TRBV10-3	TRBJ2-5	15	NA	CAISASGGAGETQYF	TGTGCCATCAGTGCAAGCGGGGGGGCCGGGGAGACCCAGTACTTC
NA	TRBV4-1	TRBJ1-2	14	NA	CASSQGWGDYGYTF	TGCGCCAGCAGCCAAGGTTGGGGGGACTATGGCTACACCTTC
NA	TRBV19	TRBJ1-3	13	NA	CASSRDIRNTIYF	TGTGCCAGTAGTAGGGACATCCGAAACACCATATATTTT
TRBD2	TRBV6-4	TRBJ2-2	16	NA	CASKSSGGWNTGELFF	TGTGCCAGCAAGTCCAGCGGGGGCTGGAACACCGGGGAGCTGTTTTTT
NA	TRBV27	TRBJ1-1	14	NA	CASSVAGVNTEAFF	TGTGCCAGCAGCGTGGCGGGGGTGAACACTGAAGCTTTCTTT
NA	TRBV19	TRBJ1-2	15	NA	CASSTHPDTNYGYTF	TGTGCCAGTAGTACACACCCAGATACTAACTATGGCTACACCTTC
TRBD1	TRBV5-1	TRBJ2-2	16	once	CASSLRDRDPTGELFF	TGCGCCAGCAGCCTCCGGGACAGGGACCCCACCGGGGAGCTGTTTTTT
NA	TRBV16	TRBJ2-1	14	NA	CASSQFLSSNEQFF	TGTGCCAGCAGCCAATTCCTATCATCCAATGAGCAGTTCTTC
NA	TRBV5-1	TRBJ1-2	14	NA	CASTPDRPSRGYTF	TGCGCCAGCACCCCCGACAGGCCCTCCCGTGGCTACACCTTC
TRBD2	TRBV7-8	TRBJ2-1	14	NA	CASTSGGAYNEQFF	TGTGCCAGCACAAGCGGGGGGGCCTACAATGAGCAGTTCTTC
NA	TRBV19	TRBJ1-1	13	NA	CASSAQGSTEAFF	TGTGCCAGTAGTGCCCAGGGAAGCACTGAAGCTTTCTTT
NA	TRBV30	TRBJ1-5	14	NA	CAWSVGAREQPQHF	TGTGCCTGGAGTGTGGGGGCACGAGAACAGCCCCAGCATTTT
NA	TRBV4-3	TRBJ1-2	15	NA	CASSQVEASNYGYTF	TGCGCCAGCAGCCAAGTCGAAGCTTCTAACTATGGCTACACCTTC
TRBD1	TRBV24-1	TRBJ1-3	16	once	CATSPGTGGDGNTIYF	TGTGCCACCAGTCCGGGGACAGGGGGCGATGGAAACACCATATATTTT
TRBD1	TRBV19	TRBJ2-2	14	NA	CASSLQGATGELFF	TGTGCCAGTAGTCTACAGGGGGCCACCGGGGAGCTGTTTTTT
TRBD1	TRBV7-2	TRBJ1-2	13	NA	CASRGGQGYGYTF	TGTGCCAGCAGGGGCGGACAGGGCTATGGCTACACCTTC
NA	TRBV6-5	TRBJ1-1	14	once	CASSPDQRGPEAFF	TGTGCCAGCAGTCCCGACCAAAGGGGCCCTGAAGCTTTCTTT
NA	TRBV4-2	TRBJ1-2	16	NA	CASSQAPGRGDYGYTF	TGTGCCAGCAGCCAAGCCCCAGGTAGGGGCGACTATGGCTACACCTTC
NA	TRBV30	TRBJ1-1	12	NA	CAWSVGNTEAFF	TGTGCCTGGAGTGTCGGGAACACTGAAGCTTTCTTT
TRBD1	TRBV19	TRBJ1-4	14	NA	CASSPGTGGEKLFF	TGTGCCAGTAGCCCAGGGACAGGGGGTGAAAAACTGTTTTTT
TRBD2	TRBV19	TRBJ2-5	17	few	CASSIDSVGGGQETQYF	TGTGCCAGTAGTATAGATTCGGTCGGCGGGGGACAAGAGACCCAGTACTTC
TRBD1	TRBV5-1	TRBJ1-1	15	NA	CASSPDRGWNTEAFF	TGCGCCAGCAGCCCAGACAGGGGGTGGAACACTGAAGCTTTCTTT
TRBD2	TRBV5-6	TRBJ2-5	15	NA	CASSSGGGNQETQYF	TGTGCCAGCAGCTCTGGCGGGGGGAACCAAGAGACCCAGTACTTC
NA	TRBV6-1	TRBJ1-5	15	NA	CASSEYDSSNQPQHF	TGTGCCAGCAGTGAGTACGACAGTAGCAATCAGCCCCAGCATTTT
TRBD1	TRBV5-1	TRBJ1-6	15	NA	CASSRSGQGNSPLHF	TGCGCCAGCAGCCGCTCGGGACAGGGTAATTCACCCCTCCACTTT
NA	TRBV13	TRBJ2-7	13	once	CASSLGQNYEQYF	TGTGCCAGCAGCTTAGGACAGAACTACGAGCAGTACTTC
TRBD2	TRBV4-3	TRBJ2-3	14	NA	CASSQGLLPDTQYF	TGCGCCAGCAGCCAGGGACTACTCCCAGATACGCAGTATTTT
NA	TRBV5-4	TRBJ1-6	14	NA	CASSYPGGNSPLHF	TGTGCCAGCAGCTACCCAGGAGGTAATTCACCCCTCCACTTT
TRBD2	TRBV5-4	TRBJ2-1	14	NA	CASSFPRGDNEQFF	TGTGCCAGCAGCTTTCCACGGGGGGACAATGAGCAGTTCTTC
TRBD2	TRBV2	TRBJ2-5	16	NA	CASSPGTSRGKETQYF	TGTGCCAGCAGTCCCGGGACTAGCCGGGGCAAAGAGACCCAGTACTTC
NA	TRBV6-5	TRBJ1-1	14	NA	CASIRGAMNTEAFF	TGTGCCAGCATCCGGGGGGCCATGAACACTGAAGCTTTCTTT
TRBD1	TRBV6-5	TRBJ2-2	15	NA	CASSRAGTGAGELFF	TGTGCCAGCAGTCGAGCCGGGACAGGGGCGGGGGAGCTGTTTTTT
NA	TRBV4-3	TRBJ1-4	13	NA	CASSQATREKLFF	TGCGCCAGCAGCCAAGCCACACGAGAAAAACTGTTTTTT
TRBD2	TRBV6-2/TRBV6-3	TRBJ2-1	17	NA	CASSSPRSGGPYNEQFF	TGTGCCAGCAGTTCCCCGAGGAGCGGGGGCCCCTACAATGAGCAGTTCTTC